Each of the 19 T cell receptor beta chains below was sequenced from the same sample in a study of blood T cell repertoires in COVID-19. Here immunoSEQ multiplex PCR was the method, and the copy in TCRdb shows in-frame clones only, minus some. This table holds some 110,000 clones, 92% found once. The sequenced sample consisted of peripheral blood. These receptors originate from a man in his forties or fifties with COVID-19, enrolled during active disease.

The rearrangement joins TRBV18 to TRBJ1-2, with TRBD1 matching 10 bases. CDR1 is KGHSH, CDR2 LQKENI, per germline. The junction had 15 bases not matched to a gene; V was cut back by 6 bases and J by 5 bases. The CDR3 totals 17 residues. CDR3 loop: CASSQTGTGVWEYGYTF. As DNA, the CDR3 is TGTGCCAGCTCTCAAACCGGGACAGGGGTTTGGGAGTATGGCTACACCTTC.

The V gene is TRBV7-9, the J gene TRBJ2-1, with 10 nucleotides matching TRBD2. J was trimmed by 7 bases and V by 5 bases; bases with no gene match: 5. The length of the CDR3 is 14 residues. CDR1 and CDR2 (germline): SEHNR, FQNEAQ (reference sequence). CDR3 DNA: TGTGCCAGCAGCCCTCCTAGCGGGAGAAATGAGCAGTTCTTC. Its protein product is CASSPPSGRNEQFF.

This chain connects TRBV19 to TRBJ1-1; 10 nucleotides match TRBD1. From germline, CDR1 is LNHDA and CDR2 SQIVND (reference sequence). This CDR3 is 17 amino acids long. With V trimmed by 5 bases and J by 3 bases, 12 bases remained unmatched. The chain's CDR3 is CASSSRDRGHTDTEAFF. The DNA of the CDR3 is TGTGCCAGTAGTTCCCGGGACAGGGGACATACGGACACTGAAGCTTTCTTT.

The chain has TRBV5-1 and TRBJ2-7, with 7 nucleotides matching TRBD1. The germline V gene encodes CDR1 SGHRS and CDR2 YFSETQ. The CDR3 runs to 14 residues. V shed 4 bases and J 3 bases; nucleotides not matched to a gene: 7. The CDR3 DNA reads as TGCGCCAGCAGCCCCACAGGGGTCAACTACGAGCAGTACTTC. Protein: CASSPTGVNYEQYF. The complete variable domain, with remaining parts taken from reference TRBV5-1 and TRBJ2-7, reads KAGVTQTPRYLIKTRGQQVTLSCSPISGHRSVSWYQQTPGQGLQFLFEYFSETQRNKGNFPGRFSGRQFSNSRSEMNVSTLELGDSALYLCASSPTGVNYEQYFGPGTRLTVT.

This chain uses TRBV19 with TRBJ1-5, with 9 bases identical to TRBD1. Germline loops: CDR1 LNHDA, CDR2 SQIVND (reference sequence). This CDR3 is 15 amino acids long. V trimming: 6 bases; J trimming: 7 bases; junction bases outside the gene matches: 10. The CDR3 spells CASRNADRGGQPQHF. CDR3 bases: TGTGCCAGTAGGAATGCGGACAGGGGAGGACAGCCCCAGCATTTT.

The chain recombines TRBV6-5 with TRBJ1-5; 11 positions match TRBD1. In germline, CDR1 is MNHEY, CDR2 SVGAGI. This CDR3 contains 15 residues. The J segment lost 5 bases and the V segment lost 6 bases, leaving 6 bases of the junction unmatched. The CDR3 region has the DNA TGTGCCAGCAGCGCGGGACAGGGGGAATATCAGCCCCAGCATTTT. It yields the protein CASSAGQGEYQPQHF.

The rearrangement links TRBV3-1 (or the pseudogene TRBV3-2) to TRBJ2-7; D uncertain. Trimming pared 0 bases from V and 6 bases from J, leaving 15 bases between. The germline V gene encodes CDR1 LGHDT and CDR2 YNNKEL (reference sequence). The CDR3 is 15 amino acids. The CDR3: CASSQDHSLSGEQYF. The CDR3, as DNA: TGTGCCAGCAGCCAAGATCATTCCCTTTCGGGCGAGCAGTACTTC.

The V call is TRBV21-1, the J call TRBJ1-3. TRBV21-1 corresponds to a pseudogene. The CDR3 length is 16 residues. DNA of the CDR3: TGTGCCAGCAGCCTCTCTCGCGGCTGCTCTGGAAACACCATATATTTT. It encodes CASSLSRGCSGNTIYF.

This chain connects TRBV9 to TRBJ2-2; D is uncertain. The CDR3 length is 14 residues. The germline V gene has CDR1 SGDLS and CDR2 YYNGEE. V shed 4 bases and J shed 0 bases, with 7 bases lying between them. The CDR3 region is CASSLSANTGELFF. In DNA, the CDR3 is TGTGCCAGCAGCCTTTCAGCGAACACCGGGGAGCTGTTTTTT.

Only one count was recorded for this clone. CDR3 in DNA: TGTGCCAGCAGCCGGGACAGCAACTCTGGAAACACCATATATTTT. Protein sequence: CASSRDSNSGNTIYF. This chain connects TRBV6-5 to TRBJ1-3; 7 bases fit TRBD1. The CDR3 contains 15 residues. Germline V gene data show CDR1 as MNHEY and CDR2 as SVGAGI. J was trimmed by 0 bases and V by 6 bases; bases with no gene match: 5.

The chain uses TRBV5-1 and TRBJ2-1; 11 nucleotides agree with TRBD2. CDR3 length: 15 residues. Germline assignment: CDR1 SGHRS and CDR2 YFSETQ. The J segment lost 2 bases and the V segment lost 4 bases, leaving 2 bases of the junction unmatched. CDR3 DNA: TGCGCCAGCAGCGTGACTAGCGGGGCCTACAATGAGCAGTTCTTC. Translated, it gives CASSVTSGAYNEQFF.

The rearrangement links TRBV5-1 to TRBJ1-2; 9 nucleotides match TRBD1. CDR3 length: 13 amino acids. The J segment lost 4 bases and the V segment lost 4 bases, leaving 2 bases of the junction unmatched. Germline loops: CDR1 SGHRS, CDR2 YFSETQ. CDR3: CASSPTGGYGYTF. CDR3 sequence (DNA): TGCGCCAGCAGCCCGACAGGGGGCTATGGCTACACCTTC.

V gene TRBV6-5 combines with J gene TRBJ2-1; D may be TRBD2 (5 bases). The CDR3 covers 13 residues. In germline, CDR1 is MNHEY, CDR2 SVGAGI. V was cut by 8 bases and J by 8 bases, with 16 bases left in between. CDR3 coding DNA: TGTGCCAGCCGGGATCTAAAGGGCCATGAGCAGTTCTTC. It translates to CASRDLKGHEQFF.

This sequence joins TRBV18 and TRBJ2-7; D call uncertain. The length of the CDR3 is 15 residues. Per germline, CDR1 KGHSH and CDR2 LQKENI. The ends were cut back, 3 bases at V and 2 bases at J, with 14 bases in the middle. The chain's CDR3 is CASSPGATETYEQYF. CDR3 bases: TGTGCCAGCTCACCGGGCGCGACGGAAACCTACGAGCAGTACTTC.

This clone occurred a few times. The V call is TRBV6-2 or TRBV6-3, the J call TRBJ2-3; TRBD2 aligns across 7 bases. Trimming at V came to 0 bases and at J to 5 bases, leaving 5 bases not matched to a gene. Germline V gene lookup returns CDR1 MNHEY and CDR2 SVGEGT. The CDR3 has 15 amino acids. The CDR3 DNA reads TGTGCCAGCAGTTACTCGACGCGGGAGAGAGATACGCAGTATTTT. This translates into CASSYSTRERDTQYF.

The chain carries TRBV2 and TRBJ1-1; 8 nucleotides line up with TRBD1. V dropped 6 bases and J dropped 8; count of bases not matched to a gene: 11. CDR1 and CDR2 from the germline V gene are SNHLY and FYNNEI. CDR3 length: 14 residues. The CDR3 is CASRPRGLGVEAFF. In DNA, the CDR3 is TGTGCCAGCAGACCCAGGGGGCTAGGTGTGGAAGCTTTCTTT.

The chain joins TRBV27 to TRBJ1-5, with TRBD1 matching over 7 bases. CDR1 and CDR2 from the germline V gene are MNHEY and SMNVEV (reference sequence). The CDR3 extends over 14 amino acids. Trimming took 5 bases from V and 2 from J; bases not matched to a gene: 3. In nucleotides, the CDR3 is TGTGCCAGCAGTCCCGGGACAGGCAATCAGCCCCAGCATTTT. Protein: CASSPGTGNQPQHF.

The gene calls are TRBV27 and TRBJ2-7; D might be TRBD2 (5 bases). V was trimmed by 5 bases and J by 5 bases, leaving 19 bases between them. The CDR3 has 15 residues. Germline V CDR1 and CDR2: MNHEY, SMNVEV (reference sequence). The CDR3 loop is CASSPYVRGVNEQYF. CDR3 bases: TGTGCCAGCAGTCCCTATGTCCGGGGTGTCAACGAGCAGTACTTC.

This sequence joins TRBV19 and TRBJ2-2, with 7 bases fitting TRBD1. This CDR3 spans 14 amino acids. Germline CDR1 reads LNHDA; CDR2 reads SQIVND (reference sequence). V shed 3 bases, J shed 7 bases, and the junction held 5 bases outside the gene matches. For the CDR3, the DNA is TGTGCCAGTAGTATGACTCGACAGGGCGGGGAGCTGTTTTTT. It translates to CASSMTRQGGELFF.